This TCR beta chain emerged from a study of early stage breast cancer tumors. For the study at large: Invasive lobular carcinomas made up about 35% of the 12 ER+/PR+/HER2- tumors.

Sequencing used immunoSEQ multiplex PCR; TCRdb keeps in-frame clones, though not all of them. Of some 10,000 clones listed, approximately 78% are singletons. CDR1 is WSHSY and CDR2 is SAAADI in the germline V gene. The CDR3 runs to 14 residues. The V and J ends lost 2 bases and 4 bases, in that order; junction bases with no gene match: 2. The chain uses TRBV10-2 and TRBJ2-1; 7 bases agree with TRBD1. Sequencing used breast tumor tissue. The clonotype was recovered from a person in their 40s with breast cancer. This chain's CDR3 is CASSERTGYNEQFF. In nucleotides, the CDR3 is TGCGCCAGCAGTGAGCGGACAGGTTACAATGAGCAGTTCTTC.